This TCR beta chain emerged from a study of radiotherapy plus CTLA-4 blockade in lung cancer (dated by TCRdb to the late 2010s). Study-level background: Objective responses occurred in roughly 20% of enrolled patients, and about 30% achieved disease control. What the authors observed across the whole study: The strongest predictors of response, as reported, were early dynamic changes in blood T cell clones along with a rise in serum interferon-beta after radiation. After treatment with radiotherapy and ipilimumab, TCR clones that originated in tumors expanded in peripheral blood.

In this study, focal radiation therapy paired with CTLA-4 blockade (ipilimumab) was tested in patients who had chemo-refractory metastatic non-small-cell lung cancer. CDR1 and CDR2, per the germline V gene (reference sequence), are SEHNR and FQNEAQ. The CDR3 runs 14 residues from the cysteine to the phenylalanine. Here the CDR3 DNA is all that survives: 42 bases in frame from base 1. Cut back by 1 base and 6 bases, the V and J ends lie 12 bases apart. Comments on this clone: Its antigen remains unidentified. Per-base qualities were not stored, and no clone one base away is much larger.

The library was prepared using the immunoSEQ multiplex PCR assay. TCRdb took this table from immuneACCESS and kept in-frame rearrangements with V and J called. Such tables lack part of the clones; where checked against another copy, unresolved V genes explain under half of the gap, and the rest is unexplained. For this sample the table gives approximately 40,000 clones, of which around 86% were detected only once. The ten largest account for around a fifth of the sample. Material: peripheral blood, obtained from a patient treated with radiotherapy plus ipilimumab. Recombination connected TRBV7-9 to TRBJ1-2; TRBD1 is perhaps the D gene, given 6 matching bases. The receptor's source is a human donor with non-small cell lung cancer whose response to radiotherapy plus ipilimumab could not be evaluated. The CDR3 protein is CASSLEGQGNGYTF. At the DNA level, the sequence is TGTGCCAGCAGCTTAGAGGGCCAGGGGAATGGCTACACCTTC.